This TCR beta chain was identified in a study of T cell responses to AZD1222 COVID-19 vaccine. Study-level points and caveats: No repertoire was sampled before or during the peak T cell response, only after it. Only 5 or 6 people who got AZD1222 tested seropositive at baseline.

With regard to this clone: As yet, its antigen is unknown.

Method: immunoSEQ multiplex PCR; TCRdb's copy keeps in-frame clones and lacks some. Of around 120,000 clones in the sample, 90% to 95% were seen once. The input for sequencing was peripheral blood, taken on day 0 of AZD1222 vaccination. This TCR was recovered from an adult in good health.

The CDR3 nucleotides are TGTGCCAGCAGTTCAGGGACAGGGAAGGGCGGCTACACCTTC. It encodes CASSSGTGKGGYTF. This chain joins TRBV27 and TRBJ1-2; 9 bases match TRBD1. Germline V gene sequence: CDR1 MNHEY, CDR2 SMNVEV (reference sequence). V was clipped by 4 bases and J by 8 bases; unmatched bases: 8. This CDR3 comprises 14 residues.